This TCR beta chain was retrieved from a study of vaccination and CD4 T cells after COVID-19. Study summary: The peptides that stimulated the cells were overlapping spike peptides from SARS-CoV-2, HCoV-NL63, HCoV-OC43 and HCoV-229E.

The Oncomine TCR Beta short-read assay was applied to DNA of cultured CD4+ T cells. TCRdb used MiXCR to reprocess the PCR reads, holding one entry per CDR3 protein. Of fewer than 3,000 distinct CDR3 sequences listed, over 75% are singletons. Noted treatment: approximately nine-day PBMC culture with coronavirus spike peptide pools or control peptides (ViraFEST assay). ViraFEST relied on peptide pools to expand antigen-specific T cells; the TCRs were sequenced afterward. Wells contained 1.8 million or so PBMCs each, and these were cultured with around 10 IU/ml IL-2 and roughly 9.6 ug/ml peptide pools. Germline V CDR1 and CDR2: SEHNR, FQNEAQ (reference sequence). The CDR3 consists of 13 residues. V was pared by 5 bases and J by 4 bases, with 11 bases between. A note on this clonotype: The antigen is not known.

Findings of the study overall: The study sampled relatively few convalescent patients and omitted early post-infection timepoints.

This chain joins TRBV7-9 and TRBJ1-2, with unresolved D. The specimen was CD4+ T cells from blood, cultured in vitro. The receptor was isolated from a human donor who had recovered from COVID-19. The DNA of the CDR3 is TGTGCCAGCAGCCCGACAAGCTTCTATGGCTACACCTTC. Residues: CASSPTSFYGYTF.